What follows describes a single T cell receptor beta chain. The data were taken from a study of blood T cell repertoires in COVID-19. As originally analysed: Counts of nucleated cells, estimated from reference gene primer amplification, were obtained. Clones were sequenced by immunoSEQ multiplex PCR, and TCRdb holds only the in-frame ones, with some missing. The DNA gave D and trimming, while V, J and clone size come from that table. The sample has around 120,000 clones, roughly 72% seen once. Sequencing used peripheral blood. The TCR sequence derives from a man of 80 years or more with acute or convalescent COVID-19.

CDR3 in DNA: TGTGCCAGCAGTCCCTCCCCGGAGGGGCCCCTCCACTTT. It codes for CASSPSPEGPLHF. The rearrangement links TRBV12-3 or TRBV12-4 to TRBJ1-6; possibly TRBD1 for D (5 bases). V was pared by 5 bases and J by 13 bases, with 15 bases between. This CDR3 contains 13 residues.